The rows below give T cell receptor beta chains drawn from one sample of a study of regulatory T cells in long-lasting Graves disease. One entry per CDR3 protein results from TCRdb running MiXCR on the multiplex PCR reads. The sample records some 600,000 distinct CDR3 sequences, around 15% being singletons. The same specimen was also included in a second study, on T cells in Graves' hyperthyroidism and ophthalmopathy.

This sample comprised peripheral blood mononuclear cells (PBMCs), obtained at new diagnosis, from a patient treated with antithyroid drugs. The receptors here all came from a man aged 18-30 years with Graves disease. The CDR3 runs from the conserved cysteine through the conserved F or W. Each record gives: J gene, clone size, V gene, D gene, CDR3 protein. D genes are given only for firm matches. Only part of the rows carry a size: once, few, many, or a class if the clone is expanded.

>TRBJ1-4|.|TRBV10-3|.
CAISPGQGSEKLFF
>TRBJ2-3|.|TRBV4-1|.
CAGSQGDGMGSTDTQYF
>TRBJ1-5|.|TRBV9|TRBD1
CASSSGTVNQPQHF
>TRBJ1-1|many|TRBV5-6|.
CASSLTGVHTEAFF
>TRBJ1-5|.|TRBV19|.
CASRTDRVSNQPQHF
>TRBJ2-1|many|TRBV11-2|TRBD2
CASSFGGSQREQFF
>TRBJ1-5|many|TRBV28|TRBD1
CASQGPGTDSNQPQHF
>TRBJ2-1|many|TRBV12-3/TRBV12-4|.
CASSLLGEQFF
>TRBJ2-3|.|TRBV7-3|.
CASSLTGKGDTQYF
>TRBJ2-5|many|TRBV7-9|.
CASSPRGLQETQYF
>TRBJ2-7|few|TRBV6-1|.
CATGRTGYYEQYF
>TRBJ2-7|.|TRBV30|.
CAWSVSPGPYEQYF
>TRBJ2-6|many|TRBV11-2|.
CASSSPRVGANVLTF
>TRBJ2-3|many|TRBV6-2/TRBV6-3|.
CASSYSTLSGSTDTQYF
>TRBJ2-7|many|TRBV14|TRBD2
CASRPRLAECEQYF
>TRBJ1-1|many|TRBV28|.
CASSALGTENTEAFF
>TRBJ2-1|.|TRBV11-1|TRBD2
CASSLEAGPNEQFF
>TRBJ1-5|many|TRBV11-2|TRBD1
CASSSTRPGGSQPQHF
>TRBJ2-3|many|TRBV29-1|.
CSVEGGTDTQYF
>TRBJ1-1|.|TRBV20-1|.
CSARVRGQRGTEAFF
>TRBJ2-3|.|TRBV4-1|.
CASSQDEAQGTDTQYF
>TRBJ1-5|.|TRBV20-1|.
CSARVGDSNQPQHF
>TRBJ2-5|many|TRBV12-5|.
CASGFSPGRPQETQYF
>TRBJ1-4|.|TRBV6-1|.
CASTTVTGFNEKLFF
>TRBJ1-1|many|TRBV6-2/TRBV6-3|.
CASSAVQGGAFF
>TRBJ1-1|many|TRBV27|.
CASSLRGPNTEAFF
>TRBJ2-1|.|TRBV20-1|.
CSARPAVSSYNEQFF
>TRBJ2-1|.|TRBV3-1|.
CASSRTGGDNEQFF
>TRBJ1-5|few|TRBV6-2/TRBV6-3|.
CASSWSQGSQPQHF
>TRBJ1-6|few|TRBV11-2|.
CASSLGRGRQRSPLHF
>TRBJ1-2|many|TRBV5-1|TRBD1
CASSLGTGDNGYTF
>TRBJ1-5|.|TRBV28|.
CASSLPVYGGGKYSNQPQHF
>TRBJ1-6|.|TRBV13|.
CASSLGSAPLHF
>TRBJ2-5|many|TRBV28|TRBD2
CASSGTGTSGRETQYF
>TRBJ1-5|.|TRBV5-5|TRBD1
CASSLAVRGQSLSNQPQHF
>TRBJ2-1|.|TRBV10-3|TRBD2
CAISEGLAGGPSYNEQSF